A single sample gave rise to the 26 T cell receptor beta chains below, sequenced in a study of regulatory T cells in long-lasting Graves disease (dated by TCRdb to about 2021). Explained via the paper, the time point label denotes: persistent/refractory GD, antithyroid drugs over 5 years with positive TRAb. For both TCR sequencing and RNA sequencing, RNA was extracted from PBMCs using TRIzol. The library was prepared using multiplex PCR. Instrument on record: Illumina HiSeq 4000. To build TCR beta libraries, CDR3 regions were amplified by Arm-PCR using iRepertoire HTBI primers. Clones were called with MiXCR by TCRdb after fastp trimmed the public reads at Q25, and only in-frame beta chains were retained. Each CDR3 protein gets just one entry, which takes the most common genes and DNA from the rows behind it. The sample profile shows roughly 400,000 distinct CDR3 sequences; around 20% of them were found once. The top ten clones comprise 20% to 25% of the sample.

Sequenced material: peripheral blood mononuclear cells (PBMCs), taken when the disease was refractory, from a patient treated with antithyroid drugs. The receptor source for this set is a female donor with Graves disease.

There are a few counts of this clonotype. This chain uses TRBV6-2 or TRBV6-3 with TRBJ2-7; D gene unclear. This CDR3 contains 14 residues. Per the germline V gene, CDR1 is MNHEY and CDR2 is SVGEGT. V shed 8 bases and J shed 2 bases, with 16 bases lying between them. CDR3 sequence reads: CASAQIKPTYEQYF. The CDR3 DNA follows: TGTGCCAGCGCCCAGATAAAGCCTACCTACGAGCAGTACTTC.

The rearrangement joins TRBV2 to TRBJ2-1, with TRBD1 matching 7 bases. Germline V CDR1 and CDR2: SNHLY, FYNNEI. J gave up 3 bases and V 5 bases, and 7 bases lay outside the gene matches. This CDR3 comprises 15 residues. CDR3 region: CASSKNRDSYNEQFF. The CDR3 coding sequence is TGTGCCAGCAGTAAAAATCGGGACAGCTACAATGAGCAGTTCTTC.

CDR3 in DNA: TGTGCCAGCAGTACTCGTACCCCATCCGGGACTAGCGGGAGTTTGTACGAGCAGTACTTC. This codes for CASSTRTPSGTSGSLYEQYF. This chain joins TRBV28 and TRBJ2-7; the match to TRBD2 covers 14 bases. Germline values: CDR1 MDHEN, CDR2 SYDVKM. There are 20 residues in the CDR3. Germline trimming cut 5 bases from V and 4 bases from J; bases unmatched to any gene: 19.

A few counts support this clonotype. V and J are TRBV29-1 and TRBJ1-5, with 9 bases identical to TRBD1. After removal of 4 bases from V and 1 base from J, the junction contained 11 bases not matched to a gene. Germline assignment: CDR1 SQVTM and CDR2 ANQGSEA. The length of the CDR3 is 17 residues. CDR3: CSVVTGQGGVSNQPQHF. In nucleotides, the CDR3 is TGCAGCGTTGTAACGGGACAGGGAGGAGTAAGCAATCAGCCCCAGCATTTT.

The rearrangement links TRBV12-3 or TRBV12-4 to TRBJ2-1, with TRBD1 matching 10 bases. The CDR3 runs 15 residues. V lost 8 bases, J lost 9 bases, and 13 bases stayed unmatched. In nucleotides, the CDR3 is TGTGCCAGCGGGTTTCCTGGACAGGGGGATTCTGAGCAGTTCTTC. As protein: CASGFPGQGDSEQFF.

This clonotype was seen a handful of times. The rearrangement joins TRBV6-1 to TRBJ2-7, with TRBD1 identical over 9 bases. The V segment lost 6 bases and the J segment 6 bases; nucleotides outside the gene matches: 9. CDR3 length equals 14 residues. Germline CDR1 is MNHNS and CDR2 is SASEGT. The CDR3 loop is CASSKQGADSEQYF. The CDR3 DNA follows: TGTGCCAGCAGCAAACAGGGGGCTGACTCCGAGCAGTACTTC.

The rearrangement joins TRBV28 to TRBJ2-7; TRBD2 might be the D (6 bases). The CDR3 is made up of 14 amino acids. V was trimmed by 2 bases and J by 3 bases, leaving 11 bases between them. From germline, CDR1 is MDHEN and CDR2 SYDVKM. CDR3 in DNA: TGTGCCAGCAGTTTAGCGGGACCAGTCTACGAGCAGTACTTC. Translation gives CASSLAGPVYEQYF.

The table lists this clonotype with a few counts. The genes are TRBV4-3 and TRBJ2-5; 12 bases align to TRBD2. There are 16 residues in the CDR3. CDR1 LGHNA and CDR2 YSLEER come from the germline V gene. After removal of 1 base from V and 7 bases from J, the junction contained 7 bases not matched to a gene. The CDR3 is CASSQVLAGGIGTQYF. The CDR3, as DNA: TGCGCCAGCAGCCAAGTCCTAGCGGGAGGGATAGGGACCCAGTACTTC.

The table lists this clonotype with many counts. The chain is built from TRBV7-2 and TRBJ2-7; 7 nucleotides align to TRBD1. In germline, CDR1 is SGHTA, CDR2 FQGNSA. The CDR3 spans 12 residues. V was pared by 8 bases and J by 3 bases, with 4 bases of the junction left unmatched. CDR3 region: CASGGQIYEQYF. The DNA for the CDR3 is TGTGCCAGCGGGGGACAGATCTACGAGCAGTACTTC.

On this clonotype itself: This clone may be a read error of a much larger clone one base away. The conserved phenylalanine or tryptophan normally closing the CDR3 is absent here, so this likely arose from a read error. This chain joins TRBV5-1 and TRBJ1-4; D is ambiguous. The CDR3 has 13 amino acids. V was shortened by 4 bases and J by 4 bases, with 8 bases between the two germline ends. CDR1 is SGHRS and CDR2 is YFSETQ in the germline V gene. The CDR3 spells CASSRENNEKLFL. The CDR3, as DNA: TGCGCCAGCAGCCGGGAAAATAATGAAAAACTGTTTCTT.

This clonotype has only a few counts. The chain joins TRBV19 to TRBJ2-5; 7 bases are shared with TRBD1. With V trimmed by 1 base and J by 4 bases, 9 bases remained unmatched. CDR1 is LNHDA and CDR2 is SQIVND in the germline V gene (reference sequence). The CDR3 extends over 16 amino acids. The CDR3 DNA is TGTGCCAGTAGTATAGGATCGGCAGGACAGGTAGAGACCCAGTACTTC. Translation: CASSIGSAGQVETQYF.

In its sample, this clonotype was seen a few times. Written as DNA, the CDR3 is TGCGCCAGCAAGAAAGGGCCCTCCAATTCACCCCTCCACTTT. It is translated as CASKKGPSNSPLHF. The chain links TRBV10-2 to TRBJ1-6, with D unclear. In germline, CDR1 is WSHSY, CDR2 SAAADI. The CDR3 runs 14 residues. V was trimmed by 7 bases and J by 7 bases, leaving 14 bases between them.

J is TRBJ2-7 and V is TRBV10-3, with 7 bases matching TRBD1. This CDR3 is 10 amino acids long. The germline V gene encodes CDR1 ENHRY and CDR2 SYGVKD. V was clipped by 10 bases and J by 5 bases; unmatched bases: 2. The CDR3 DNA follows: TGTGCCACTGGGACAGACGAGCAGTACTTC. Translating gives CATGTDEQYF.

This clonotype has ten or more counts. The chain carries TRBV6-2 or TRBV6-3 and TRBJ1-1; D is uncertain. The V and J ends lost 8 bases and 4 bases respectively, with 17 bases between them. The germline gives CDR1 MNHEY, CDR2 SVGEGT. The CDR3 is 14 residues long. CDR3 coding DNA: TGTGCCAGCGGTTTGGCAGTCGAGGCCACTGAAGCTTTCTTT. It is translated as CASGLAVEATEAFF.

This clonotype was observed many times. The gene calls are TRBV28 and TRBJ2-2; the match to TRBD2 covers 11 bases. Germline V lookup: CDR1 MDHEN, CDR2 SYDVKM. Unmatched junction bases numbered 6, after V lost 6 bases and J lost 3 bases. This CDR3 has 16 amino acids. This CDR3 is CASRPTSGVYTGELFF. The DNA of the CDR3 is TGTGCCAGCAGGCCGACTAGCGGGGTATACACCGGGGAGCTGTTTTTT.

With respect to this clonotype: With a much larger clone just one base away, this may be a read error. The chain is built from TRBV6-1 and TRBJ1-5; 12 positions match TRBD1. The junction had 8 bases not matched to a gene; V was cut back by 5 bases and J by 6 bases. The CDR3 totals 16 residues. Germline V CDR1 and CDR2: MNHNS, SASEGT. The CDR3: CASSPGGQGAGQPQHF. The CDR3 DNA sequence: TGTGCCAGCAGTCCCGGGGGACAGGGGGCAGGTCAGCCCCAGCATTTT.

The chain couples TRBV12-3 or TRBV12-4 to TRBJ2-2; perhaps TRBD2 as D (7 bases). The CDR3 runs to 20 residues. V was clipped by 5 bases and J by 6 bases, with 31 bases between them. CDR3 residues: CASSRNPGEGLGGQSGELFF. In DNA, the CDR3 is TGTGCCAGCAGTCGCAACCCGGGGGAGGGCCTAGGGGGTCAGTCCGGGGAGCTGTTTTTT.

This clonotype was observed a handful of times. The chain recombines TRBV20-1 with TRBJ2-2; D may be TRBD2 (5 bases). Trimming cost V 6 bases and J 4 bases, with 12 bases left between them. CDR3 length: 13 amino acids. Germline V gene lookup returns CDR1 DFQATT and CDR2 SNEGSKA (reference sequence). As DNA, the CDR3 is TGCAGTGCCGACGGACTTATCACCGGGGAGCTGTTTTTT. The encoded protein is CSADGLITGELFF.

There are a few counts of this clonotype. The chain uses TRBV20-1 and TRBJ2-7; tentative D call: TRBD2 (5 bases). V was pared by 6 bases and J by 0 bases, with 12 bases between. Germline CDR1 is DFQATT and CDR2 is SNEGSKA (reference sequence). The CDR3 runs to 13 residues. As DNA, the CDR3 is TGCAGTGCGTACACCGGGAACTCCTACGAGCAGTACTTC. Its translation: CSAYTGNSYEQYF.

The rearrangement joins TRBV10-3 to TRBJ2-1; 14 nucleotides align to TRBD2. CDR3 length equals 13 residues. Germline-derived CDR1 and CDR2 are ENHRY and SYGVKD. J gave up 8 bases and V 9 bases, and 3 bases lay outside the gene matches. This CDR3 is CAIRLAGGHEQFF. Here the CDR3 DNA reads TGTGCCATACGACTAGCGGGAGGGCATGAGCAGTTCTTC.

In its sample, this clonotype was seen many times. The rearrangement uses TRBV7-2 and TRBJ1-4; 9 positions agree with TRBD1. The germline V gene encodes CDR1 SGHTA and CDR2 FQGNSA. Losses at the gene ends were 4 bases for V and 6 bases for J; bases not matched to a gene: 3. This CDR3 region has 14 residues. This CDR3 reads CASSSDRGHEKLFF. The CDR3, as DNA: TGTGCCAGCAGCTCGGACAGGGGCCATGAAAAACTGTTTTTT.

The chain combines TRBV6-1 with TRBJ1-2; 9 positions agree with TRBD1. Trimming cost V 5 bases and J 8 bases; bases outside gene matches: 12. Germline CDR1 is MNHNS and CDR2 is SASEGT. The CDR3 contains 15 residues. CDR3 in amino acids: CASSMTRTGVLGYTF. For the CDR3, the DNA is TGTGCCAGCAGTATGACCCGGACAGGGGTTCTCGGCTACACCTTC.

The chain uses TRBV7-6 and TRBJ2-7, with TRBD2 matching 11 bases. V was pared by 8 bases and J by 8 bases, with 2 bases of the junction left unmatched. CDR3 length: 11 residues. CDR1 is SGHVS and CDR2 is FNYEAQ in the germline V gene. CDR3 nucleotides: TGTGCCAGCGGGACTAGCGGAAAGCAGTACTTC. It translates to CASGTSGKQYF.

This clonotype was detected only a few times. The chain employs TRBV6-2 or TRBV6-3 and TRBJ2-2, with D uncertain. Germline V lookup: CDR1 MNHEY, CDR2 SVGEGT. Trimming took 2 bases from V and 6 from J, leaving 19 bases between them. The CDR3 has 17 residues. DNA for the CDR3: TGTGCCAGCAGTTACGGCCCACCTAACGAAGCCTCCGGGGAGCTGTTTTTT. This gives the protein CASSYGPPNEASGELFF.

In this sample, this clonotype turned up a few times. This CDR3 is CSARDRGYVEAFF. The CDR3 DNA reads as TGCAGTGCTAGAGACAGGGGCTATGTTGAAGCTTTCTTT. The rearrangement links TRBV20-1 to TRBJ1-1; D possibly corresponds to TRBD1 (6 bases). Trimming shortened V by 0 bases and J by 7 bases, and 12 bases separated the two germline ends. The germline gives CDR1 DFQATT, CDR2 SNEGSKA (reference sequence). The CDR3 is 13 amino acids.

This clonotype has just a few counts. The V and J genes are TRBV30 and TRBJ1-1; D is unclear. Between the trimmed V and J ends, which lost 3 bases and 5 bases, there was a span of 13 bases. Germline V lookup: CDR1 GTSNPN, CDR2 SVGIG (reference sequence). The CDR3 is 13 amino acids. The CDR3: CAWRYGVGTEAFF. The CDR3 DNA reads as TGTGCCTGGAGGTATGGGGTAGGGACTGAAGCTTTCTTT.